The entry below describes one TCR beta chain. The target antigen is unknown. The sample is drawn from a study of CD8+CD57+ T cells in acquired aplastic anemia. The overall study: Sorted CD4+ and CD8+ cells yielded roughly 3.2 ug of DNA on average. Study findings and constraints: There were around 28 CD8+ CDR3 sequences that occurred in both patients and controls. Patients and controls had CD8+ Simpson's diversity values that were not significantly distinct.

Genomic DNA templated the TCR beta VDJ and CDR3 profiling. TCRdb processed the reads anew with MiXCR; each CDR3 protein has one entry. This table holds roughly 500,000 distinct CDR3 sequences, around 33% found once. Only patients with CD8+CD57+ cell expansion on flow cytometry were chosen for sequencing. The enrolled patients all had severe acquired aplastic anemia. The CDR3 length is 14 residues. Trimming cost V 10 bases and J 2 bases; bases outside gene matches: 7. Germline V gene lookup returns CDR1 ENHRY and CDR2 SYGVKD. This clonotype originated in a human donor with aplastic anemia. The sequencing input was sorted CD4+, CD8+, or CD8+CD57+ T cells (not recorded which) from PBMCs. The gene calls are TRBV10-3 and TRBJ2-7; 11 nucleotides line up with TRBD2. The CDR3 DNA reads as TGTGCCAGCAGGGAGGGACTAGCGGCCTACGAGCAGTACTTC. Translating gives CASREGLAAYEQYF.